A single sample gave rise to the 20 T cell receptor beta chains below, sequenced in a study of blood T cells in healthy people across ages. PCR was performed a second time for about 7 to 11 cycles using a sample-barcoded 5' primer and a J-beta primer mix. Each CDR3 protein is one row after TCRdb ran MiXCR on the 5' RACE reads. Here the sample spans some 1,800,000 distinct CDR3 sequences, about 39% being singletons. Sequences were obtained from blood. The receptors come from a human donor in good health.

The rearrangement joins TRBV12-3 or TRBV12-4 to TRBJ1-2; 10 bases agree with TRBD1. The CDR3 is 13 amino acids. The ends lost 7 bases at V and 8 bases at J; junction bases unmatched: 7. The CDR3 nucleotides read TGTGCCAGCACTCGGACAGGGGGAACGGGCTACACCTTC. Translation: CASTRTGGTGYTF.

This clonotype was recorded a few times. This chain uses TRBV5-6 with TRBJ2-5; 8 bases match TRBD2. This CDR3 region has 14 residues. CDR1 is SGHDT and CDR2 is YYEEEE in the germline V gene. J gave up 2 bases and V 4 bases, and 4 bases lay outside the gene matches. CDR3 sequence (DNA): TGTGCCAGCAGCCGGGGGGGGAGACAAGAGACCCAGTACTTC. The encoded protein is CASSRGGRQETQYF.

This clonotype was seen a few times. This chain uses TRBV30 with TRBJ2-7; no clear D. The CDR3 loop spans 15 amino acids. Germline V lookup: CDR1 GTSNPN, CDR2 SVGIG (reference sequence). Between the trimmed V and J ends, which lost 2 bases and 5 bases, there was a span of 19 bases. CDR3 protein: CAWSSKTTPSNEQYF. CDR3 bases: TGTGCCTGGAGTTCTAAAACGACACCGTCGAACGAGCAGTACTTC.

This chain joins TRBV28 and TRBJ2-7; 9 bases line up with TRBD1. The J call is uncertain, as TRBJ2-5 better fits the DNA end. CDR1 is MDHEN and CDR2 is SYDVKM in the germline V gene. The CDR3 has 15 residues. In nucleotides, the CDR3 is TGTGCCAGCAGTTCGGACAGGGGCCCTGGGCAGACCCAGTACTTC. This codes for CASSSDRGPGQTQYF.

The table lists this clonotype with a few counts. The V and J genes are TRBV20-1 and TRBJ1-5; no definite D call. The germline V and J ends were trimmed by 3 bases and 0 bases, with 3 bases remaining between them. Germline V gives CDR1 DFQATT, CDR2 SNEGSKA (reference sequence). The CDR3 length is 12 residues. In nucleotides, the CDR3 is TGCAGTGCTAGTGATAGCAATCAGCCCCAGCATTTT. It codes for CSASDSNQPQHF.

The V gene is TRBV7-8, the J gene TRBJ1-5, with 7 bases that match TRBD1. This CDR3 contains 15 residues. V lost 4 bases to trimming and J lost 0 bases; unmatched junction nucleotides: 3. Germline V gene sequence: CDR1 SGHVS, CDR2 FQNEAQ. Written as DNA, the CDR3 is TGTGCCAGCAGCTGGAACAGGGGTAGCAATCAGCCCCAGCATTTT. Translating gives CASSWNRGSNQPQHF.

The chain couples TRBV4-1 to TRBJ2-1; TRBD2 agrees at 10 bases. The end of the DNA is better explained by TRBJ2-7, so the J call may be wrong. Germline V gene data show CDR1 as MGHRA and CDR2 as YSYEKL. The CDR3 runs to 16 residues. The CDR3 region is CASSQEERGGYNEQYF. The CDR3 DNA reads as TGCGCCAGCAGCCAAGAAGAGCGGGGGGGTTACAATGAGCAGTACTTC.

CDR3 DNA sequence: TGCGCCAGCAGCCAAGGGTTTCCGGGACAGGAAAAAAACTATGGCTACACCTTC. Protein: CASSQGFPGQEKNYGYTF. The chain has TRBV4-1 and TRBJ1-2; 8 positions agree with TRBD1. Trimming removed 1 base from V and 2 bases from J; junction bases left unmatched: 12. The V gene's germline CDR1 is MGHRA and CDR2 YSYEKL. CDR3 length: 18 residues.

This clonotype was recorded once. V usage is TRBV7-9 and J usage is TRBJ1-4; D remains ambiguous. V lost 0 bases, J lost 13 bases, and 18 bases lay in between. The CDR3 runs to 15 residues. Germline V lookup: CDR1 SEHNR, CDR2 FQNEAQ (reference sequence). CDR3 bases: TGTGCCAGCAGCTTAGCGCGGACGCGACCCTTTCCACTGTTTTTT. Protein product: CASSLARTRPFPLFF.

The chain employs TRBV10-3 and TRBJ1-2; D perhaps matches TRBD1 (6 bases). CDR3 length equals 14 residues. V lost 4 bases, J lost 4 bases, and 13 bases lay in between. CDR1 ENHRY and CDR2 SYGVKD come from the germline V gene. CDR3 sequence reads: CAISGAGETYGYTF. The CDR3 DNA reads TGTGCCATCAGTGGGGCAGGGGAAACCTATGGCTACACCTTC.

This clonotype occurred a few times. This chain joins TRBV20-1 and TRBJ1-2, with D uncertain. Between the trimmed V and J ends, which lost 6 bases and 4 bases, there was a span of 15 bases. Per germline, CDR1 DFQATT and CDR2 SNEGSKA (reference sequence). This CDR3 has 13 amino acids. The CDR3 DNA is TGCAGTGCCGAGGAAAGGGAGGCCTATGGCTACACCTTC. It translates to CSAEEREAYGYTF.

This chain uses TRBV20-1 with TRBJ2-1, with TRBD1 matching over 7 bases. From germline, CDR1 is DFQATT and CDR2 SNEGSKA (reference sequence). The CDR3 contains 15 residues. V shed 2 bases and J 0 bases; nucleotides not matched to a gene: 4. CDR3 bases: TGCAGTGCTAGAAGCCGGGACAGCTCCTACAATGAGCAGTTCTTC. Amino acids: CSARSRDSSYNEQFF.

The V and J genes are TRBV4-1 and TRBJ2-6; a weak D match, TRBD1 (5 bases). Germline V gene data show CDR1 as MGHRA and CDR2 as YSYEKL. This CDR3 region has 14 residues. Deletions cut 0 bases from V and 8 bases from J, with 8 bases between. The CDR3 loop reads CASSQDQGTNVLTF. For the CDR3, the DNA is TGCGCCAGCAGCCAAGACCAGGGAACCAACGTCCTGACTTTC.

The chain uses TRBV20-1 and TRBJ1-2; possible D gene TRBD1, 5 bases. CDR1 and CDR2 from the germline V gene are DFQATT and SNEGSKA (reference sequence). V was shortened by 0 bases and J by 3 bases, with 14 bases between the two germline ends. The length of the CDR3 is 15 residues. CDR3 region: CSARDPRGEYYGYTF. CDR3 in DNA: TGCAGTGCTAGAGATCCCCGAGGGGAATACTATGGCTACACCTTC.

This clonotype was detected only once. J is TRBJ1-1 and V is TRBV2; D is perhaps TRBD1 (6 bases). The V gene's germline CDR1 is SNHLY and CDR2 FYNNEI. The CDR3 totals 14 residues. The germline V and J ends were trimmed by 4 bases and 1 base, with 10 bases remaining between them. Here the CDR3 reads CASSGQDPNTEAFF. Written as DNA, the CDR3 is TGTGCCAGCAGTGGACAGGACCCGAACACTGAAGCTTTCTTT.

The rearrangement links TRBV4-3 to TRBJ2-1, with D perhaps given as TRBD1 or TRBD2 (5 bases each). The germline V and J ends were trimmed by 1 base and 7 bases, with 14 bases remaining between them. There are 15 residues in the CDR3. Germline CDR1 and CDR2: LGHNA and YSLEER. CDR3 sequence: CASSQGPGWGNEQFF. CDR3 nucleotide sequence: TGCGCCAGCAGCCAAGGACCGGGATGGGGGAATGAGCAGTTCTTC.

This clonotype was detected only a few times. V is TRBV9 and J is TRBJ2-1; TRBD2 matches 10 bases. The CDR3 loop spans 15 amino acids. CDR1 is SGDLS, CDR2 YYNGEE, per germline. V was pared by 5 bases and J by 7 bases, with 9 bases of the junction left unmatched. The CDR3 DNA is TGTGCCAGCAGTGAAAGCGGGGGGGCTTTAAATGAGCAGTTCTTC. Protein: CASSESGGALNEQFF.

The chain couples TRBV29-1 to TRBJ1-1, with D unclear. Trimming left V 5 bases short and J 2 bases short, with 6 bases between. There are 11 residues in the CDR3. The V gene's germline CDR1 is SQVTM and CDR2 ANQGSEA. The CDR3 DNA reads as TGCAGCGTTCAATACAACACTGAAGCTTTCTTT. Its translation is CSVQYNTEAFF.

CDR3 sequence: CSTGLVGRGEQFF. The CDR3 DNA sequence: TGCAGCACAGGACTAGTAGGGAGGGGTGAGCAGTTCTTC. This rearrangement joins TRBV29-1 to TRBJ2-1; 7 nucleotides agree with TRBD2. The CDR3 consists of 13 residues. J gave up 9 bases and V 8 bases, and 13 bases lay outside the gene matches. Germline V gene data show CDR1 as SQVTM and CDR2 as ANQGSEA.

This clonotype was observed a few times. As DNA, the CDR3 is TGCGCCAGCAGCTTGTGGGCGTCTAGCTACGAGCAGTACTTC. Protein sequence: CASSLWASSYEQYF. The chain carries TRBV5-1 and TRBJ2-7; the D is unclear. V was cut by 1 base and J by 3 bases, with 11 bases left in between. Looked up from germline, CDR1 is SGHRS and CDR2 is YFSETQ. The CDR3 contains 14 residues.